The entry below gives a single T cell receptor (beta chain) sequence along with its context. The data originate from a study of blood T cell repertoires in COVID-19. The method was immunoSEQ multiplex PCR; TCRdb's version includes in-frame clones alone and lacks a portion of them. The sample lists tens of thousands of clones, around 85% occurring once. CDR1 is DFQATT and CDR2 is SNEGSKA in the germline V gene (reference sequence). V was pared by 4 bases and J by 0 bases, with 9 bases between. CDR3 size: 13 residues. Sequenced input: peripheral blood. This sequence joins TRBV20-1 and TRBJ1-1; no firm D call. The clonotype originates from a man aged 50 or older with active COVID-19. The CDR3 sequence: CSAIESMNTEAFF. The CDR3 coding sequence is TGCAGTGCTATTGAGTCCATGAACACTGAAGCTTTCTTT.